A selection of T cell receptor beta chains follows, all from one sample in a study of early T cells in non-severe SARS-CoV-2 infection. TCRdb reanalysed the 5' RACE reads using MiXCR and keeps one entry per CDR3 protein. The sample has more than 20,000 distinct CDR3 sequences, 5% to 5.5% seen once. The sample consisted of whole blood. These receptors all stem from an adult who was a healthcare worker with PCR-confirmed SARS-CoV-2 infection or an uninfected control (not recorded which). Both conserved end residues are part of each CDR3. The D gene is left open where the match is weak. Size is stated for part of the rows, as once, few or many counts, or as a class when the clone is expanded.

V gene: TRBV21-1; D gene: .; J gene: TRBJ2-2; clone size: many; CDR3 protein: CASSLPGPKRYTGELFF; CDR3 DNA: TGTGCCAGCAGCCTCCCAGGGCCCAAGCGTTACACCGGGGAGCTGTTTTTT
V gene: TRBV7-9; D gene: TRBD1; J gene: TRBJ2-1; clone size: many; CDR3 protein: CASSNSDRADEQFF; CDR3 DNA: TGTGCCAGCAGCAACTCGGACAGGGCGGATGAGCAGTTCTTC
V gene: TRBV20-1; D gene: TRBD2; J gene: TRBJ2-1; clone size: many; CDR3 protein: CSARGGTSGTSYNEQFF; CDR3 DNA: TGCAGTGCTAGAGGTGGGACTAGCGGGACCTCCTACAATGAGCAGTTCTTC
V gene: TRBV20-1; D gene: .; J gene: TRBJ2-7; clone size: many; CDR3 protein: CSARISEPGTYEQYF; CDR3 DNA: TGCAGTGCTAGAATTTCGGAGCCGGGCACCTACGAGCAGTACTTC
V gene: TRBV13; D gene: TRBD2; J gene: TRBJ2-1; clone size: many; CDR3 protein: CASSFSPLSGRAYNEQFF; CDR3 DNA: TGTGCCAGCAGCTTTTCCCCCCTTAGCGGGAGGGCCTACAATGAGCAGTTCTTC
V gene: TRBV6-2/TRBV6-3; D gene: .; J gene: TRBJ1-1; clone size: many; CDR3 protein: CASSAPFAEAFF; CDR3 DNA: TGTGCCAGCAGCGCCCCCTTTGCTGAAGCTTTCTTT
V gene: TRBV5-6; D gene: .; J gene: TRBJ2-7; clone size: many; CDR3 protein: CASSLRRGPRANEQYF; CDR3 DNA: TGTGCCAGCAGCTTGAGGCGGGGACCACGCGCCAACGAGCAGTACTTC
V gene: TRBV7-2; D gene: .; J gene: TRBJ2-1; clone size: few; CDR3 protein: CASSISTGTYNEQFF; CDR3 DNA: TGTGCCAGCAGCATATCCACCGGGACGTACAATGAGCAGTTCTTC
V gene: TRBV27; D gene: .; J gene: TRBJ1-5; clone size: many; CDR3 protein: CASSERAPGNQPQHF; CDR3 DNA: TGTGCCAGCAGTGAGAGGGCGCCCGGCAATCAGCCCCAGCATTTT
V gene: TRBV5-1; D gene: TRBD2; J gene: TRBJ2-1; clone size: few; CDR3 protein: CASSLGRSGRDEQFF; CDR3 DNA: TGCGCCAGCAGCTTGGGGAGGAGCGGGAGAGATGAGCAGTTCTTC
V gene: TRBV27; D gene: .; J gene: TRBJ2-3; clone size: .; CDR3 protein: CASSLSSTDTQYF; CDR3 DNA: TGTGCCAGCAGTCTTTCTAGCACAGATACGCAGTATTTT
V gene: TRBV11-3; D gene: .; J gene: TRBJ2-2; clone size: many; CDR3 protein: CASSLVGSGELFF; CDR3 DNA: TGTGCCAGCAGCTTAGTGGGGTCCGGGGAGCTGTTTTTT